This paragraph reports one T cell receptor (beta chain). TCRdb keeps only in-frame clones here, not all; method: immunoSEQ multiplex PCR. Here the sample spans roughly 260,000 clones, about nine tenths being singletons. The data stem from a study of blood T cell repertoires in COVID-19. Study summary: Both acute and convalescent COVID-19 samples were obtained from the United States, Italy and Spain.

V lost 5 bases and J 8 bases, leaving 15 bases between the germline ends. The CDR3 runs 13 residues. This sequence was found in a man aged 55 to 69 who had recovered from COVID-19. This chain uses TRBV12-3 or TRBV12-4 with TRBJ2-5; weak D call: TRBD2 (6 bases). Sequencing input: peripheral blood. The CDR3 sequence is CASSDGLMVTQYF. DNA of the CDR3: TGTGCCAGCAGTGACGGACTAATGGTAACCCAGTACTTC.